This T cell receptor (beta chain) was retrieved from a study of OX40 agonist ivuxolimab in advanced cancers. Study details: Of mixed ages from about 20 to 90 and averaging 60 years, the group was more than 65% male. Study results and limitations: Expanded clones belonging to CD8+ T cells outnumbered, on average, those of CD4+. Both blood CD4+ and CD8+ T cells showed clonal growth by week 6 at 0.1 to 3.0 mg/kg.

Using immunoSEQ multiplex PCR, the repertoire was profiled, and TCRdb retains in-frame clones only, with some absent. This table has tens of thousands of clones, 89% appearing once. Patients had blood sampled at baseline and again on cycle 4 day 1 and cycle 7 day 1. As concerns this clone: Its antigen is not known.

The CDR3 is 14 residues long. The V end was cut by 4 bases, the J end by 5 bases, with 11 bases between. Germline V CDR1 and CDR2: MRHNA, SNTAGT. This receptor was taken from an adult with an advanced solid tumor such as melanoma, head and neck, liver or kidney cancer. Specimen: CD4+ or CD8+ T cells sorted from blood, collected in a trial of the OX40 agonist ivuxolimab. This sequence joins TRBV6-4 and TRBJ2-2; perhaps TRBD1 as D (5 bases). CDR3 sequence reads: CASSAGSRTGELFF. The CDR3 nucleotides read TGTGCCAGCAGTGCAGGGTCGCGAACCGGGGAGCTGTTTTTT.